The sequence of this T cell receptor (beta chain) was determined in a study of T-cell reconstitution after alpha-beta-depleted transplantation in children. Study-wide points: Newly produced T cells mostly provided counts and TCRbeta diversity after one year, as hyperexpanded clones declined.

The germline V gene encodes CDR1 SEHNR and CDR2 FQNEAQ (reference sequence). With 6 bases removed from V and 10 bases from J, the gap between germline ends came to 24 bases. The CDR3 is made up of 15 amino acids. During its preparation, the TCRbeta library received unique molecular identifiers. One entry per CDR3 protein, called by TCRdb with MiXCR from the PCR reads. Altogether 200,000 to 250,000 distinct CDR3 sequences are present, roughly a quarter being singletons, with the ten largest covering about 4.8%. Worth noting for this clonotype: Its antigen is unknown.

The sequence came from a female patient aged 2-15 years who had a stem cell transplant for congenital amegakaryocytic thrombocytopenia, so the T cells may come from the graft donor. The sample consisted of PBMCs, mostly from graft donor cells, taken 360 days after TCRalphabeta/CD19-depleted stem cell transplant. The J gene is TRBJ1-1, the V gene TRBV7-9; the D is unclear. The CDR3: CASSPVPTFNRGAFF. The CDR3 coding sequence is TGTGCCAGCAGTCCGGTGCCGACGTTCAACCGGGGAGCTTTCTTT. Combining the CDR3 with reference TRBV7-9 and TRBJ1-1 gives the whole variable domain DTGVSQNPRHKITKRGQNVTFRCDPISEHNRLYWYRQTLGQGPEFLTYFQNEAQLEKSRLLSDRFSAERPKGSFSTLEIQRTEQGDSAMYLCASSPVPTFNRGAFFGQGTRLTVV.